This T cell receptor beta chain came from a study of blood T cell repertoires in COVID-19. Study-wide background: The study drew acute and convalescent COVID-19 samples from the United States, Italy and Spain.

The method was immunoSEQ multiplex PCR; TCRdb's version includes in-frame clones alone and lacks a portion of them. In the table there are approximately 450,000 clones, 75% to 90% of which are singletons. The J segment lost 5 bases and the V segment lost 5 bases, leaving 7 bases of the junction unmatched. This CDR3 spans 15 amino acids. Germline CDR1 is MRHNA and CDR2 is SNTAGT. The material sequenced was peripheral blood. The TCR was taken from a woman aged 25 to 45 with acute or convalescent COVID-19. The chain is built from TRBV6-4 and TRBJ2-3, with 10 bases matching TRBD1. Here the CDR3 DNA reads TGTGCCAGCAGTTTGGGCCGGGACAGGGGAGATACGCAGTATTTT. Its translation: CASSLGRDRGDTQYF.